This T cell receptor beta chain was retrieved from a study of CD8+ T cells in alopecia areata. Sequencing templates came from extracted RNA that was reverse transcribed into cDNA. The table came from immunoSEQ multiplex PCR; TCRdb's copy has only in-frame clones and leaves some out. The table lists about 110,000 clones, approximately 50% of them singletons. This CDR3 has 11 residues. V was cut by 8 bases and J by 4 bases, with 9 bases left in between. Germline CDR1 and CDR2: MDHEN and SYDVKM. Turning to this clone: Other DNA sequences within the sample encode an identical CDR3.

This clonotype originated in a human donor with alopecia areata. V gene TRBV28 combines with J gene TRBJ2-7; no clear D. Sequencing was carried out using NKG2D-low CD8+ T cells sorted from blood. The CDR3 loop is CASRTAYEQYF. The CDR3 DNA is TGTGCCAGCCGAACTGCTTACGAGCAGTACTTC.